The clone carrying this T cell receptor beta chain was seen a few times. The data are from a study of shared T cell receptors in the human thymus. Sequencing was performed with immunoSEQ multiplex PCR; in TCRdb, only in-frame clones are kept and a portion is missing. The sample contains 700,000 to 750,000 clones, approximately 83% of which appear only once. Looked up from germline, CDR1 is LGHNA and CDR2 is YNFKEQ. With V trimmed by 6 bases and J by 4 bases, 15 bases remained unmatched. There are 17 residues in the CDR3. The data were also submitted as part of a second study, on human thymus T cells. That work states: Healthy Finnish infants having corrective surgery for congenital heart defects served as donors. Thymic resections from corrective heart surgery supplied the tissue. In thymic and blood repertoires alike, V and J usage looked biased. Related research reported highly overlapping thymic repertoires among unrelated individuals.

Sequences were obtained from thymocytes. The receptor was derived from a girl in the first two years of life with a congenital heart defect. The chain links TRBV4-2 to TRBJ1-5; TRBD1 matches at 7 bases. Here the CDR3 DNA reads TGTGCCAGCAGGTGCGGGGTTGGGACAGCGGAAAATCAGCCCCAGCATTTT. Translated, it gives CASRCGVGTAENQPQHF.